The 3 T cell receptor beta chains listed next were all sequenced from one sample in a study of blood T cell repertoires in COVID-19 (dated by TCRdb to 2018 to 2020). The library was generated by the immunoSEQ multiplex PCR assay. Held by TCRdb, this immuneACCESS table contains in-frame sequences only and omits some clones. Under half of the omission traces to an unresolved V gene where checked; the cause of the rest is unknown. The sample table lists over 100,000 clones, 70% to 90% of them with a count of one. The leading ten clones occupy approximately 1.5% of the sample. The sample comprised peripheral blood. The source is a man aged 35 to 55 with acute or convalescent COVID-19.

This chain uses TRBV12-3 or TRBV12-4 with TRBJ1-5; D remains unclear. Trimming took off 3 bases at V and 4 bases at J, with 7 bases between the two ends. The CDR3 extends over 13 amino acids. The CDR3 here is CASSFGGNQPQHF. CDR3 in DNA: TGTGCCAGCAGTTTCGGAGGGAATCAGCCCCAGCATTTT.

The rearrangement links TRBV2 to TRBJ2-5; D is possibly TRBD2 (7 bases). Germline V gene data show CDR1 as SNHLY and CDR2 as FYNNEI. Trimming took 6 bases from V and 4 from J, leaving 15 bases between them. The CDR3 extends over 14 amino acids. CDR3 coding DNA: TGTGCCAGCAGCCCCGGGGGGCTTGGAGAGACCCAGTACTTC. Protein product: CASSPGGLGETQYF.

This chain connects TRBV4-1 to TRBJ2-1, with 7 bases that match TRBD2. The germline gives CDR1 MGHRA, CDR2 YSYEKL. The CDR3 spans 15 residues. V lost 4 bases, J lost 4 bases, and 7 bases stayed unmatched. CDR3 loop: CASSRAGLPYNEQFF. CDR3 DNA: TGCGCCAGCAGCCGAGCGGGACTACCTTACAATGAGCAGTTCTTC.